Listed below are T cell receptor beta chains from one sample, sequenced in a study of blood T cell repertoires in COVID-19. Using immunoSEQ multiplex PCR, the repertoire was profiled, and TCRdb retains in-frame clones only, with some absent. Of 150,000 to 180,000 clones in the sample, around 78% were seen once. Sequencing input: peripheral blood. The receptors here all came from a man older than 75 with acute or convalescent COVID-19. CDR3s include the opening cysteine and the closing phenylalanine or tryptophan. The D gene is left open where the match is weak. Clone size is given for some rows only: seen once, a few or many times, or a class if the clone is expanded.

d_call,v_call,clone_size,j_call,cdr3_nt,cdr3_aa
NA,TRBV11-2,NA,TRBJ2-5,TGTGCCAGCAGCTTACCCAGCCAAGAGACCCAGTACTTC,CASSLPSQETQYF
TRBD1,TRBV5-1,NA,TRBJ2-1,TGCGCCAGCAGCCCGTACCTACAGGGGGCCGGTGAGCAGTTCTTC,CASSPYLQGAGEQFF
NA,TRBV19,NA,TRBJ2-3,TGTGCCAGTAGTATAGATCCCTACCGTAGCACAGATACGCAGTATTTT,CASSIDPYRSTDTQYF
TRBD2,TRBV18,NA,TRBJ2-5,TGTGCCAGCTCACCTCCCAAGCGGGGGGAAGAGACCCAGTACTTC,CASSPPKRGEETQYF
NA,TRBV6-5,NA,TRBJ2-2,TGTGCCAGCAGGGTTAGGGGGTTGGCCGGGGAGCTGTTTTTT,CASRVRGLAGELFF
TRBD1,TRBV9,NA,TRBJ1-1,TGTGCCAGCAGCGTAGTAGGGACAGGGCTGACTGAAGCTTTCTTT,CASSVVGTGLTEAFF
NA,TRBV5-1,NA,TRBJ2-2,TGCGCCAGCAGTTATAACACCGGGGAGCTGTTTTTT,CASSYNTGELFF
NA,TRBV2,few,TRBJ1-1,TGTGCCAGCAGCCGGCAGGGTAAATCTACTGAAGCTTTCTTT,CASSRQGKSTEAFF
TRBD2,TRBV5-1,NA,TRBJ2-7,TGCGCCAGCAGCTCCGGGACTAGCGGGGAAAAGCAGTACTTC,CASSSGTSGEKQYF
NA,TRBV2,NA,TRBJ2-3,TGTGCCAGCGTGTTAGCAGATACGCAGTATTTT,CASVLADTQYF
NA,TRBV13,NA,TRBJ2-5,TGTGCCAGCAGCTTACGGGGGGCGGGCTGGGAGACCCAGTACTTC,CASSLRGAGWETQYF
TRBD1,TRBV7-8,NA,TRBJ1-1,TGTGCCAGCAGGGGGACAGGCAACACTGAAGCTTTCTTT,CASRGTGNTEAFF
NA,TRBV30,few,TRBJ1-2,TGTGCCTGGACCGCCGGGGGGAACTATGGCTACACCTTC,CAWTAGGNYGYTF
TRBD1,TRBV30,once,TRBJ1-1,TGTGCCTGGTACAGGGGGAGAGGGGCTGAAGCTTTCTTT,CAWYRGRGAEAFF
TRBD1,TRBV7-2,NA,TRBJ2-5,TGTGCCAGCAGCTTAGACAGGGGGCGAGAGACCCAGTACTTC,CASSLDRGRETQYF
NA,TRBV18,NA,TRBJ2-2,TGTGCCAGCTCATGGACAGAGAACACCGGGGAGCTGTTTTTT,CASSWTENTGELFF
NA,TRBV18,NA,TRBJ2-5,TGTGCCAGCTCACCTCTGGAGGGACAGCAAGAGACCCAGTACTTC,CASSPLEGQQETQYF
NA,TRBV30,NA,TRBJ1-2,TGTGCCTGGGGGGGGGCAGGAGTGTACCATGGCTACACCTTC,CAWGGAGVYHGYTF
TRBD2,TRBV7-2,many,TRBJ2-3,TGTGCCAGCAGCCAAAGCGGGGGGGTCACAGATACGCAGTATTTT,CASSQSGGVTDTQYF
TRBD2,TRBV19,NA,TRBJ2-3,TGTGCCAGTAAGGGACTAGCGCTAAATACGCAGTATTTT,CASKGLALNTQYF
TRBD2,TRBV30,NA,TRBJ2-3,TGTGCCTGGACCAGCGGGACTAGCACAGATACGCAGTATTTT,CAWTSGTSTDTQYF
TRBD1,TRBV2,NA,TRBJ2-4,TGTGCCAGCAGTAAGGAGGGACAGGGAATAAACATTCAGTACTTC,CASSKEGQGINIQYF
NA,TRBV11-2,NA,TRBJ1-1,TGTGCCAGCAGCCTCGAACGGACAGCAAAAGCTTTCTTT,CASSLERTAKAFF
NA,TRBV5-1,NA,TRBJ2-5,TGCGCCAGCAGCCCTACAGTGAACCCCCAAGAGACCCAGTACTTC,CASSPTVNPQETQYF
TRBD1,TRBV4-1,NA,TRBJ2-3,TGCGCCAGCAGACCTGGGACAGGACCTAGCACAGATACGCAGTATTTT,CASRPGTGPSTDTQYF
NA,TRBV15,NA,TRBJ2-2,TGTGCCACCAGCGATCGAAGTTGGGGGGACACCGGGGAGCTGTTTTTT,CATSDRSWGDTGELFF
NA,TRBV7-2,NA,TRBJ2-7,TGTGCCAGCAGCCCAGCCTACGAGCAGTACTTC,CASSPAYEQYF
NA,TRBV2,NA,TRBJ1-2,TGTGCCACGGACAGAACTAACTATGGCTACACCTTC,CATDRTNYGYTF
NA,TRBV12-3/TRBV12-4,NA,TRBJ1-2,TGTGCCAGCAGTTTTGGAGAGGCCTATGGCTACACCTTC,CASSFGEAYGYTF
TRBD2,TRBV6-6,NA,TRBJ2-1,TGTGCCAGCAGAACCACTAGCGGGGGTACATACAATGAGCAGTTCTTC,CASRTTSGGTYNEQFF
TRBD2,TRBV24-1,NA,TRBJ2-5,TGTGCCACCAGTGATTTTGGACTAGCGGGGCGGGAGACCCAGTACTTC,CATSDFGLAGRETQYF
TRBD1,TRBV2,NA,TRBJ2-7,TGTGCCAGCTCCGGACAGGAACGTGGGGCCGAGCAGTACTTC,CASSGQERGAEQYF
NA,TRBV5-1,NA,TRBJ2-5,TGCGCCAGCAGCGTCCTTAGCGGTCAAGAGACCCAGTACTTC,CASSVLSGQETQYF
NA,TRBV10-2,NA,TRBJ2-2,TGCGCCAGCACTCGACTTGAGAGCACCGGGGAGCTGTTTTTT,CASTRLESTGELFF
TRBD1,TRBV9,NA,TRBJ2-2,TGTGCCAGCAGCGTAGGAGGACAGGGAATTTACACCGGGGAGCTGTTTTTT,CASSVGGQGIYTGELFF
TRBD1,TRBV7-9,NA,TRBJ1-1,TGTGCCAGCAGTACGACAGGGGGGACTGAAGCTTTCTTT,CASSTTGGTEAFF
TRBD1,TRBV7-9,few,TRBJ2-7,TGTGCCAGCAGAACCGGGACAGCCTACGAGCAGTACTTC,CASRTGTAYEQYF
NA,TRBV6-5,NA,TRBJ2-5,TGTGCCAGCAAATTGGGCGTCAGTCAAGAGACCCAGTACTTC,CASKLGVSQETQYF
TRBD1,TRBV9,once,TRBJ2-7,TGTGCCAGCAGCTCAACTCGGACAGGGTCCTACGAGCAGTACTTC,CASSSTRTGSYEQYF
NA,TRBV14,NA,TRBJ2-7,TGTGCCAGCAGCCAAATAGACAGCTACGAGCAGTACTTC,CASSQIDSYEQYF
NA,TRBV2,NA,TRBJ2-5,TGTGCCAGCACAACTTACGAGCAAGAGACCCAGTACTTC,CASTTYEQETQYF
TRBD1,TRBV11-3,NA,TRBJ2-1,TGTGCCAGCAGCTCTCACAGACAGGGGGCTTACAATGAGCAGTTCTTC,CASSSHRQGAYNEQFF
NA,TRBV14,many,TRBJ1-4,TGTGCCAGCAGCCGCGGGACCCGTGAAAAACTGTTTTTT,CASSRGTREKLFF
NA,TRBV2,few,TRBJ1-5,TGTGCCAGCAGTCAGGGATCTAATCAGCCCCAGCATTTT,CASSQGSNQPQHF
TRBD1,TRBV18,NA,TRBJ1-2,TGTGCCAGCTCGTCGGGACAGGACTATGGCTACACCTTC,CASSSGQDYGYTF
TRBD1,TRBV30,NA,TRBJ1-3,TGTGCCTGGAGTACTCCGGGACAGAGAAACACCATATATTTT,CAWSTPGQRNTIYF
TRBD2,TRBV9,few,TRBJ2-1,TGTGCCAGCAGCGTATCGGGGGGGTCGTACAATGAGCAGTTCTTC,CASSVSGGSYNEQFF
NA,TRBV6-2/TRBV6-3,NA,TRBJ1-2,TGTGCCAGCAGTTACGATGACCAGGGCTCCTATGGCTACACCTTC,CASSYDDQGSYGYTF
TRBD1,TRBV7-2,few,TRBJ1-5,TGTGCCAGCAGCTCCGGACAGGATTCTTATAGCAATCAGCCCCAGCATTTT,CASSSGQDSYSNQPQHF
TRBD2,TRBV19,few,TRBJ2-7,TGTGCCAGTAATCCCGGGGCGGGGGGGCGCTACGAGCAGTACTTC,CASNPGAGGRYEQYF
TRBD1,TRBV7-9,NA,TRBJ2-2,TGTGCCAGCAGCAAGGGACAGGGGGACACCGGGGAGCTGTTTTTT,CASSKGQGDTGELFF
NA,TRBV7-8,few,TRBJ1-3,TGTGCCAGCAGCTTATTGGGGGGTACCCTTGGAAACACCATATATTTT,CASSLLGGTLGNTIYF
NA,TRBV30,NA,TRBJ1-2,TGTGCCTGGAGTGATGGCCTCTATGGCTACACCTTC,CAWSDGLYGYTF
TRBD1,TRBV27,NA,TRBJ1-5,TGTGCCAGCAGTTCGGGACAGCCTGATGATCAGCCCCAGCATTTT,CASSSGQPDDQPQHF